This T cell receptor beta chain was documented in a study of T cell responses to AZD1222 COVID-19 vaccine. Study-level findings and limits: Researchers took repertoire samples only after the peak T cell response had come. Seropositive at baseline were only a handful of AZD1222 recipients. Targets within unmutated variant regions were reportedly found for nearly half of spike-specific TCRs. The span of vaccine-associated CD4 TCRs extended across spike, with dominance at 160-218 and 743-854.

With respect to this clone: What it binds is not known.

Per germline, CDR1 LGHNA and CDR2 YSLEER. Between the trimmed V and J ends, which lost 0 bases and 6 bases, there was a span of 12 bases. The CDR3 runs to 15 residues. The assay was immunoSEQ multiplex PCR, and TCRdb's table has in-frame clones only and misses some. The table records approximately 73,000 clones, about 82% of them present only once. The rearrangement links TRBV4-3 to TRBJ2-1; D gene unclear. The clonotype comes from an adult in good health. The sample here was peripheral blood, taken on day 0 of AZD1222 vaccination. CDR3 nucleotides: TGCGCCAGCAGCCAAGATCGAAACAGTCCCAATGAGCAGTTCTTC. It translates to CASSQDRNSPNEQFF.